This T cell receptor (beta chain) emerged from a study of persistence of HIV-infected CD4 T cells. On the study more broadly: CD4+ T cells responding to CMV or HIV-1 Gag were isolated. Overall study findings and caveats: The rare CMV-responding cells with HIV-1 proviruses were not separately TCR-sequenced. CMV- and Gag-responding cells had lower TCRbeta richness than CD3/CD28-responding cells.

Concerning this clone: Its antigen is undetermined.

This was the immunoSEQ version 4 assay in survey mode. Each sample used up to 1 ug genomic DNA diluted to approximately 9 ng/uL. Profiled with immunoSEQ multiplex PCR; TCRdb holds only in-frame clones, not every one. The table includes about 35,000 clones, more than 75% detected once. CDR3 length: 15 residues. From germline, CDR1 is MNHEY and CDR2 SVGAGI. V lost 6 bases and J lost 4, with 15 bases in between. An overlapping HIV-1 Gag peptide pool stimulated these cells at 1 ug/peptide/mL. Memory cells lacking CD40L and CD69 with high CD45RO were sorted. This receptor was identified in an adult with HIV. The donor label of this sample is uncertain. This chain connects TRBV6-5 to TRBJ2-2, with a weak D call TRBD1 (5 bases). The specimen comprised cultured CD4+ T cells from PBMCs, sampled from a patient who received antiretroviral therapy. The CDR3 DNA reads TGTGCCAGCAGCCGGGCGACAGTGACCACCGGGGAGCTGTTTTTT. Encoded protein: CASSRATVTTGELFF.